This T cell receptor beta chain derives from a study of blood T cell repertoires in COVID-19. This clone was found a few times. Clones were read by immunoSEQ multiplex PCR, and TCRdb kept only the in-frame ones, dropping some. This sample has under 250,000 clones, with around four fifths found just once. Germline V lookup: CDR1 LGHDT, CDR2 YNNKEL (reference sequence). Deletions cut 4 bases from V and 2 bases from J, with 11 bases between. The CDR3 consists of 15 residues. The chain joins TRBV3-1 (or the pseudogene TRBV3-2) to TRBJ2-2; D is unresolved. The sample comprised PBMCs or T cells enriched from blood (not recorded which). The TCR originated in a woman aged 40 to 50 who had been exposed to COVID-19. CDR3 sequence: CASSRSGDNTGELFF. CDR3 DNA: TGTGCCAGCAGCCGATCAGGTGACAACACCGGGGAGCTGTTTTTT.